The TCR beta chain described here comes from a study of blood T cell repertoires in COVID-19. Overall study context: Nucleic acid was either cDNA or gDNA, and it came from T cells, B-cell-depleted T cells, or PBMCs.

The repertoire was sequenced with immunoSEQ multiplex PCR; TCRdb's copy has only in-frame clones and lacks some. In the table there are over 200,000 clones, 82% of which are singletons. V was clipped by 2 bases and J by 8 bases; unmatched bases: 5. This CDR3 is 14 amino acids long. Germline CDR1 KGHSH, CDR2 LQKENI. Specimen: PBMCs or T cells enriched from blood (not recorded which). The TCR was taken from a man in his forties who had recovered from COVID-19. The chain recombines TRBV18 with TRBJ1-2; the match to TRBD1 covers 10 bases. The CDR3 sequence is CASSPSGTGDGYTF. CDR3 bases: TGTGCCAGCTCACCATCCGGGACAGGGGACGGCTACACCTTC. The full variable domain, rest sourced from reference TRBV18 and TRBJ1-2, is NAGVMQNPRHLVRRRGQEARLRCSPMKGHSHVYWYRQLPEEGLKFMVYLQKENIIDESGMPKERFSAEFPKEGPSILRIQQVVRGDSAAYFCASSPSGTGDGYTFGSGTRLTVV.